This entry is about one T cell receptor beta chain. Its antigen is unidentified. The data belong to a study of T cell responses to AZD1222 COVID-19 vaccine. Study in general: Some second doses came at about 4 weeks and others at about 12 weeks; these were pooled.

Study results and limitations: Regions 160-218 and 743-854 dominated among vaccine-associated CD4 TCRs spanning spike. At baseline, seropositivity was found in only a handful of AZD1222 recipients. Repertoire sampling was restricted to post-peak T cell response timepoints.

CDR3 length equals 13 residues. The germline V gene has CDR1 LNHDA and CDR2 SQIVND (reference sequence). V lost 4 bases and J lost 10, with 14 bases in between. Clones were read by immunoSEQ multiplex PCR, and TCRdb kept only the in-frame ones, dropping some. Here the sample spans nearly 35,000 clones, around 88% being singletons. The sequenced sample was peripheral blood, obtained on day 0 of AZD1222 vaccination. This sequence originates from an adult in good health. This sequence joins TRBV19 and TRBJ2-1, with a possible D match to TRBD2 (7 bases). The CDR3 loop reads CASSTHEGGEQFF. CDR3 DNA sequence: TGTGCCAGTAGTACCCATGAGGGGGGGGAGCAGTTCTTC.